This passage covers 12 T cell receptor beta chains from one sample sequenced in a study of regulatory T cells in long-lasting Graves disease. Relying on iRepertoire HTBI primers and Arm-PCR of CDR3 regions, the team built TCR beta libraries. One entry per CDR3 protein, called by TCRdb with MiXCR from the multiplex PCR reads. Altogether 390,000 or so distinct CDR3 sequences are present, approximately 12% being singletons, with the ten largest covering 18%. Time point of the sample: newly diagnosed GD, antithyroid drugs for less than 3 months. PBMCs were the source of the RNA used for TCR sequencing. These sequences were also reported in another study, on T cells in Graves' hyperthyroidism and ophthalmopathy.

The source was peripheral blood mononuclear cells (PBMCs), collected at new diagnosis, from a patient treated with antithyroid drugs. The receptor source for this set is a young woman with Graves disease.

The rearrangement links TRBV20-1 to TRBJ2-3; possibly TRBD2 for D (5 bases). The V end lost 6 bases, the J end lost 6 bases, and 16 bases lay between the germline ends. The CDR3 length is 13 residues. Germline assignment: CDR1 DFQATT and CDR2 SNEGSKA (reference sequence). CDR3 residues: CSAWAPGDDTQYF. The CDR3 coding sequence is TGCAGTGCGTGGGCCCCCGGGGATGATACGCAGTATTTT.

This clonotype has just a few counts. The V and J genes are TRBV5-1 and TRBJ1-2; TRBD1 might be the D (6 bases). The CDR3 runs to 14 residues. Germline V CDR1 and CDR2: SGHRS, YFSETQ. V shed 3 bases and J shed 5 bases, with 14 bases lying between them. The DNA for the CDR3 is TGCGCCAGCAGCTCGGCCGGGGGCGGGTATGGCTACACCTTC. Protein product: CASSSAGGGYGYTF.

This clonotype has just a few counts. The chain links TRBV20-1 to TRBJ1-1; possibly TRBD1 for D (5 bases). Per germline, CDR1 DFQATT and CDR2 SNEGSKA (reference sequence). This CDR3 has 16 residues. V dropped 0 bases and J dropped 0 bases, with 14 bases sitting between them. CDR3: CSARDTGTVLNTEAFF. As DNA, the CDR3 is TGCAGTGCTAGAGATACTGGGACGGTCCTGAACACTGAAGCTTTCTTT.

This clonotype has a count of ten or more. The chain carries TRBV12-3 or TRBV12-4 and TRBJ2-1; D is ambiguous. The CDR3 spans 16 residues. Trimming removed 4 bases from V and 5 bases from J, with 18 bases in between. The CDR3 DNA follows: TGTGCCAGCAGTTACTTCTCCCAAAGGCGTGACAATGAGCAGTTCTTC. Translation gives CASSYFSQRRDNEQFF.

The rearrangement uses TRBV20-1 and TRBJ2-1; 14 bases line up with TRBD2. Germline values: CDR1 DFQATT, CDR2 SNEGSKA (reference sequence). CDR3 size: 15 residues. Unmatched junction bases numbered 6, after V lost 2 bases and J lost 9 bases. CDR3 nucleotide sequence: TGCAGTGCTAGACAAACCGGGACTAGCGGGGGTGAGCAGTTCTTC. Translating it yields CSARQTGTSGGEQFF.

This clonotype appeared many times. The chain has TRBV6-1 and TRBJ1-1; 9 bases are shared with TRBD1. CDR1 and CDR2 (germline): MNHNS, SASEGT. The trim removed 6 bases at V and 4 bases at J, leaving 6 bases unmatched. There are 14 residues in the CDR3. This CDR3 is CASRDRGWGTEAFF. The CDR3 bases are TGTGCCAGCAGGGACAGGGGATGGGGCACTGAAGCTTTCTTT.

This clonotype has at least ten counts. The rearrangement uses TRBV28 and TRBJ2-7; 15 bases agree with TRBD2. This CDR3 has 17 amino acids. V dropped 4 bases and J dropped 5; count of bases not matched to a gene: 9. The germline V gene has CDR1 MDHEN and CDR2 SYDVKM. CDR3 coding DNA: TGTGCCAGCAGTTACGGGACTAGCGGGAGGATTCCCCACGAGCAGTACTTC. Translating gives CASSYGTSGRIPHEQYF.

This clonotype occurred many times. This chain joins TRBV7-6 and TRBJ1-5; tentative D call: TRBD1 (5 bases). This CDR3 has 20 amino acids. CDR1 and CDR2 (germline): SGHVS, FNYEAQ. V lost 2 bases and J 2 bases, leaving 25 bases between the germline ends. CDR3 residues: CASSLRATLGPTSGNQPQHF. CDR3 nucleotides: TGTGCCAGCAGCTTAAGGGCTACTCTGGGACCCACCTCAGGCAATCAGCCCCAGCATTTT. Full variable domain (missing parts from reference TRBV7-6 and TRBJ1-5): GAGVSQSPRYKVTKRGQDVALRCDPISGHVSLYWYRQALGQGPEFLTYFNYEAQQDKSGLPNDRFSAERPEGSISTLTIQRTEQRDSAMYRCASSLRATLGPTSGNQPQHFGDGTRLSIL.

This clonotype was observed at least ten times. V and J are TRBV6-2 or TRBV6-3 and TRBJ2-3; the match to TRBD1 covers 9 bases. The germline gives CDR1 MNHEY, CDR2 SVGEGT. The CDR3 runs to 18 residues. Trimming cost V 4 bases and J 2 bases; bases outside gene matches: 13. CDR3 DNA: TGTGCCAGCAGTTGGAGGATCTGGGGACAGGGAGACACAGATACGCAGTATTTT. Amino acids: CASSWRIWGQGDTDTQYF.

This clonotype was detected only a few times. The gene calls are TRBV7-8 and TRBJ2-5; D possibly corresponds to TRBD1 (6 bases). The V end lost 8 bases, the J end lost 0 bases, and 10 bases lay between the germline ends. Germline CDR1 and CDR2: SGHVS and FQNEAQ. This CDR3 has 13 residues. As DNA, the CDR3 is TGTGCCAGCCGGACAGAGTACCAAGAGACCCAGTACTTC. As protein: CASRTEYQETQYF.

There are many counts of this clonotype. This rearrangement joins TRBV12-3 or TRBV12-4 to TRBJ2-1; possible D gene TRBD2, 5 bases. Between the trimmed V and J ends, which lost 1 base and 6 bases, there was a span of 7 bases. This CDR3 region has 13 residues. The CDR3 nucleotides are TGTGCCAGCAGTTTAGGACTACCCAATGAGCAGTTCTTC. Amino acids: CASSLGLPNEQFF.

This sequence joins TRBV11-2 and TRBJ2-3; D ambiguous. V gave up 5 bases and J gave up 7 bases, with 13 bases separating them. Germline CDR1 reads SGHAT; CDR2 reads FQNNGV. This CDR3 comprises 13 residues. The CDR3 nucleotides are TGTGCCAGCAGCCCCCTCAACGGAAATACGCAGTATTTT. It encodes CASSPLNGNTQYF.